Only a few counts were recorded for the clone carrying this TCR beta chain. V shed 5 bases and J shed 2 bases, with 15 bases lying between them. Germline CDR1 is SQVTM and CDR2 is ANQGSEA. The length of the CDR3 is 14 residues. This sample was included in a study of blood T cell repertoires in COVID-19. At the level of the study: Samples taken during acute and convalescent COVID-19 were collected in the United States, Italy and Spain. PBMCs, B-cell-depleted T cells, or T cells were the source of the cDNA or gDNA that made up the material.

How the authors handled the data: Nucleated cell number was recorded as an estimate derived from reference gene primer amplification. The data were produced by immunoSEQ multiplex PCR, yet TCRdb's version contains in-frame clones alone and is incomplete. That table supplies the V and J calls and clone size; D and trimming were determined from the DNA. The sample records around 40,000 clones, approximately 85% being singletons. Sequenced: peripheral blood. This sequence was found in a human donor in a cohort sampled during active COVID-19. The rearrangement uses TRBV29-1 and TRBJ1-1; D may be TRBD1 (5 bases). The CDR3 reads CSVLPSRANTEAFF. The CDR3 DNA is TGCAGCGTTCTTCCGAGCAGGGCCAACACTGAAGCTTTCTTT. Filled out from reference TRBV29-1 and TRBJ1-1, the complete variable domain reads SAVISQKPSRDICQRGTSLTIQCQVDSQVTMMFWYRQQPGQSLTLIATANQGSEATYESGFVIDKFPISRPNLTFSTLTVSNMSPEDSSIYLCSVLPSRANTEAFFGQGTRLTVV.